This T cell receptor beta chain was retrieved from a study of CD8 T cells in ankylosing spondylitis. Study-wide points: Peripheral blood samples showed relatively rare disease-linked clones, and these clones were CD8+. A number of the motif variants had already been described in reactive arthritis synovial fluid and blood. The study looked at matched synovial fluid samples from ankylosing spondylitis patients. Disease-linked clones were reported to be significantly enriched there.

This clonotype was recorded at least ten times. Its specificity is not known. In TCRdb, the 5' RACE reads were re-called with MiXCR into one record per CDR3 protein. The sample holds 30,000 to 45,000 distinct CDR3 sequences, approximately 6% seen once. The CDR3 loop spans 17 amino acids. The sequencing sample was made of blood, either unsorted or a sorted T cell fraction (not recorded which). The sequence was obtained from a male donor with ankylosing spondylitis or in good health (not recorded which). V gene TRBV21-1 combines with J gene TRBJ2-2; the table's D call, TRBD2, has no DNA check behind it. TRBV21-1 is given as a pseudogene. CDR3 DNA: TGTGCCAGCAGCAAAGTTCTGGGCGGGAGATGGACCGGGGAGCTGTTTTTT. Its protein product is CASSKVLGGRWTGELFF.